A selection of T cell receptor beta chains follows, all from one sample in a study of blood T cell repertoires in COVID-19. Produced via immunoSEQ multiplex PCR; TCRdb's table is partial and in-frame only. Of roughly 180,000 clones in the sample, around 84% were seen once. Sequencing was done on a sample of peripheral blood. These receptors were taken from a woman aged 45 to 65 with COVID-19, enrolled during active disease. Each CDR3 is given with its conserved first and last residue. A D gene is named only where the DNA matches it firmly. Clone sizes are given selectively: once, few, many, or a class where the clone is expanded.

length,J,size,D,V,CDR3,DNA
14,TRBJ2-7,-,-,TRBV11-2,CASSSPAGAYEQYF,TGTGCCAGCAGCTCCCCGGCCGGAGCCTACGAGCAGTACTTC
17,TRBJ2-1,-,TRBD2,TRBV7-2,CASSPRPGLAGLNEQFF,TGTGCCAGCAGCCCCCGCCCGGGACTAGCGGGGCTCAATGAGCAGTTCTTC
14,TRBJ2-7,-,TRBD2,TRBV7-2,CASSLGGGGYEQYF,TGTGCCAGCAGCTTAGGCGGGGGTGGTTACGAGCAGTACTTC
18,TRBJ1-6,-,TRBD1,TRBV5-8,CASSKDRDSGSGNSPLHF,TGTGCCAGCAGCAAAGACAGGGATTCGGGTTCGGGTAATTCACCCCTCCACTTT
14,TRBJ2-7,-,TRBD1,TRBV6-2/TRBV6-3,CASSSDRPTYEQYF,TGTGCCAGCAGTTCGGACAGGCCAACCTACGAGCAGTACTTC
18,TRBJ2-2,once,TRBD2,TRBV9,CASPTGTSGGACTGELFF,TGTGCCAGCCCGACCGGGACTAGCGGGGGGGCCTGCACCGGGGAGCTGTTTTTT
15,TRBJ2-2,once,TRBD1,TRBV13,CASSYRQGLGGELFF,TGTGCCAGCAGCTACCGACAGGGGCTGGGCGGGGAGCTGTTTTTT
14,TRBJ1-5,-,-,TRBV4-3,CASSQRQGNQPQHF,TGCGCCAGCAGCCAGCGACAGGGCAATCAGCCCCAGCATTTT
16,TRBJ1-1,once,-,TRBV5-3,CARSEAPKQVNTEAFF,TGTGCCAGAAGCGAGGCCCCCAAGCAAGTGAACACTGAAGCTTTCTTT
14,TRBJ2-3,-,TRBD1,TRBV2,CASKPGQSTDTQYF,TGTGCCAGTAAACCGGGACAGAGTACAGATACGCAGTATTTT
13,TRBJ2-2,once,TRBD1,TRBV12-3/TRBV12-4,CASSGQGSGELFF,TGTGCCAGCAGCGGACAGGGATCTGGGGAGCTGTTTTTT
15,TRBJ1-3,-,TRBD1,TRBV18,CASSVDRGSGNTIYF,TGTGCCAGCTCAGTCGACAGGGGCTCTGGAAACACCATATATTTT
15,TRBJ2-1,-,-,TRBV7-2,CASSSQGSSYNEQFF,TGTGCCAGCAGCTCACAGGGTTCAAGCTACAATGAGCAGTTCTTC
15,TRBJ2-1,-,TRBD1,TRBV19,CASSAAGTGEYEQFF,TGTGCCAGTAGTGCCGCCGGGACAGGGGAGTATGAGCAGTTCTTC
14,TRBJ1-1,-,-,TRBV4-1,CASSQSGFGPEAFF,TGCGCCAGCAGCCAGTCCGGGTTCGGCCCCGAAGCTTTCTTT
13,TRBJ1-1,-,-,TRBV5-1,CASSLNWNTEAFF,TGCGCCAGCAGCTTAAACTGGAACACTGAAGCTTTCTTT
15,TRBJ2-2,-,TRBD1,TRBV19,CASRSWTGDTGELFF,TGTGCCAGTAGGTCCTGGACAGGGGATACCGGGGAGCTGTTTTTT
15,TRBJ2-3,-,-,TRBV4-2,CASSQMDSYTDTQYF,TGTGCCAGCAGCCAAATGGACAGTTACACAGATACGCAGTATTTT
15,TRBJ1-4,-,-,TRBV3-1/TRBV3-2,CASSQDPATNEKLFF,TGTGCCAGCAGCCAAGACCCGGCAACTAATGAAAAACTGTTTTTT
13,TRBJ1-5,-,TRBD1,TRBV6-5,CASRDRVDQPQHF,TGTGCCAGCAGGGACAGGGTGGACCAGCCCCAGCATTTT
16,TRBJ1-3,few,TRBD1,TRBV7-9,CASSSTGALSGNTIYF,TGTGCCAGCAGCTCTACAGGGGCCCTCTCTGGAAACACCATATATTTT
15,TRBJ2-2,-,-,TRBV7-3,CASSATGTNTGELFF,TGTGCCAGCAGCGCAACAGGGACGAACACCGGGGAGCTGTTTTTT
15,TRBJ2-2,-,-,TRBV27,CASSWASGVPGELFF,TGTGCCAGCAGTTGGGCTTCAGGGGTTCCCGGGGAGCTGTTTTTT
15,TRBJ2-5,-,-,TRBV7-9,CASSLGTNPQETQYF,TGTGCCAGCAGCTTAGGGACTAACCCCCAAGAGACCCAGTACTTC
18,TRBJ2-7,-,-,TRBV1,CTSSHGTSGGCSSYEQYF,TGCACCAGCAGCCACGGGACTAGCGGGGGGTGCAGCTCCTACGAGCAGTACTTC
16,TRBJ1-1,-,TRBD1,TRBV5-4,CASSHPSTGMNTEAFF,TGTGCCAGCAGCCACCCCTCGACAGGGATGAACACTGAAGCTTTCTTT
16,TRBJ2-3,-,TRBD2,TRBV5-4,CASSLWSSGGSDTQYF,TGTGCCAGCAGCTTGTGGAGTAGCGGGGGGTCAGATACGCAGTATTTT
16,TRBJ1-5,-,-,TRBV28,CASSPTSRGSNQPQHF,TGTGCCAGCAGTCCAACTTCTCGGGGTAGCAATCAGCCCCAGCATTTT
15,TRBJ2-1,-,-,TRBV19,CASSLDSSSYNEQFF,TGTGCCAGTAGTCTTGACAGTAGCTCCTACAATGAGCAGTTCTTC
14,TRBJ1-2,-,-,TRBV6-5,CASTIRGSPYGYTF,TGTGCCAGCACCATAAGGGGCAGCCCCTATGGCTACACCTTC
14,TRBJ1-3,-,-,TRBV18,CASSPQQTDNTIYF,TGTGCCAGCTCACCACAACAAACAGACAACACCATATATTTT
15,TRBJ1-5,-,-,TRBV15,CATTPSRGGGQPQHF,TGTGCCACCACCCCGTCCAGGGGAGGGGGTCAGCCCCAGCATTTT
16,TRBJ2-3,-,TRBD2,TRBV9,CASSVLAGVSTDTQYF,TGTGCCAGCAGCGTACTAGCGGGGGTTAGCACAGATACGCAGTATTTT
14,TRBJ1-5,-,TRBD1,TRBV19,CASTPGQGNQPQHF,TGTGCCAGTACCCCAGGACAGGGCAATCAGCCCCAGCATTTT
11,TRBJ1-1,-,TRBD1,TRBV20-1,CGTGGVAEAFF,TGCGGAACAGGGGGGGTCGCTGAAGCTTTCTTT
15,TRBJ1-4,-,TRBD1,TRBV19,CASRDGQGALEKLFF,TGTGCCAGTAGGGACGGACAGGGGGCGCTGGAAAAACTGTTTTTT
17,TRBJ2-7,-,-,TRBV23-1,CASSHLVGRDKIYEQYF,TGCGCCAGCAGTCATCTCGTTGGGAGGGACAAAATCTACGAGCAGTACTTC
15,TRBJ1-4,once,-,TRBV11-2,CASSLRWLPGEKLFF,TGTGCCAGCAGCTTACGGTGGCTGCCCGGGGAAAAACTGTTTTTT
16,TRBJ2-3,-,-,TRBV28,CASSPVDRSGTDTQYF,TGTGCCAGCAGTCCCGTTGACAGGAGTGGAACAGATACGCAGTATTTT
14,TRBJ2-3,-,-,TRBV4-3,CASSPTGSTDTQYF,TGCGCCAGCAGCCCCACAGGGAGCACAGATACGCAGTATTTT
16,TRBJ2-5,-,TRBD2,TRBV5-6,CASRFWRGATQETQYF,TGTGCCAGCAGATTTTGGCGGGGGGCCACACAAGAGACCCAGTACTTC
13,TRBJ1-1,-,-,TRBV28,CASSLGQHTEAFF,TGTGCCAGCAGTTTAGGACAGCACACTGAAGCTTTCTTT
16,TRBJ2-3,-,TRBD2,TRBV30,CAWAIGAGAGPDTQYF,TGTGCCTGGGCAATCGGTGCGGGAGCTGGACCAGATACGCAGTATTTT
15,TRBJ1-2,-,-,TRBV6-2/TRBV6-3,CASTPTLEGRHGYTF,TGTGCCAGCACCCCGACCTTAGAGGGGAGGCATGGCTACACCTTC
13,TRBJ2-7,once,-,TRBV29-1,CSVGGQGIYEQYF,TGCAGCGTGGGGGGGCAGGGGATCTACGAGCAGTACTTC
13,TRBJ2-2,-,-,TRBV6-4,CASRSTNTGELFF,TGTGCCAGCAGGAGCACGAACACCGGGGAGCTGTTTTTT
15,TRBJ2-1,-,TRBD1,TRBV5-1,CASSPDREAYNEQFF,TGCGCCAGCAGCCCCGACAGGGAAGCCTACAATGAGCAGTTCTTC
17,TRBJ2-5,-,TRBD2,TRBV5-1,CASSLGRLAGEAETQYF,TGCGCCAGCAGCTTGGGGAGGCTAGCGGGGGAGGCGGAGACCCAGTACTTC
15,TRBJ2-7,-,-,TRBV9,CASSALPTAAYEQYF,TGTGCCAGCAGCGCCCTCCCGACAGCAGCCTACGAGCAGTACTTC
13,TRBJ1-1,-,-,TRBV7-2,CASSIQVNTEAFF,TGTGCCAGCAGCATCCAGGTGAACACTGAAGCTTTCTTT
15,TRBJ2-1,-,TRBD2,TRBV30,CAWKEWRGVHNEQFF,TGTGCCTGGAAAGAGTGGCGGGGGGTCCACAATGAGCAGTTCTTC